This TCR beta chain stems from a study of blood T cell repertoires in COVID-19. Background on the study: Both acute and convalescent COVID-19 samples were obtained from the United States, Italy and Spain.

Here immunoSEQ multiplex PCR was the method, and the copy in TCRdb shows in-frame clones only, minus some. The sample holds 90,000 or so clones, about nine tenths seen once. This clone was seen a few times. The receptor comes from a man aged 60 to 69 with COVID-19, enrolled during active disease. The specimen sequenced was peripheral blood.

The CDR3 coding sequence is TGTGCCAGCAGTTTATCGCGCTCTAGCGGGAGAGCGGGGGAGCTGTTTTTT. It is translated as CASSLSRSSGRAGELFF. The rearrangement uses TRBV27 and TRBJ2-2; the match to TRBD2 covers 10 bases. V dropped 0 bases and J dropped 8; count of bases not matched to a gene: 9. Germline CDR1 reads MNHEY; CDR2 reads SMNVEV (reference sequence). The length of the CDR3 is 17 residues.